This is a list of T cell receptor beta chains from one sample in a study of OX40 agonist ivuxolimab in advanced cancers. TCRdb's copy holds only in-frame clones and misses some; the assay was immunoSEQ multiplex PCR. The sample yields roughly 80,000 clones, about 80% seen once. The sequencing here drew on CD4+ or CD8+ T cells sorted from blood, taken in a trial of the OX40 agonist ivuxolimab. The receptor source for this set is an adult with an advanced solid tumor such as melanoma, head and neck, liver or kidney cancer. The CDR3 runs from the conserved cysteine through the conserved F or W. The D gene is left open where the match is weak. Some rows have no size entry. The others give once, few or many, or a class for an expanded clone.

>14|TRBJ2-2|-|-|TRBV6-5
CASREAGNTGELFF
TGTGCCAGCAGGGAAGCGGGGAACACCGGGGAGCTGTTTTTT
>15|TRBJ2-2|-|TRBD1|TRBV6-6
CASSPQGTNTGELFF
TGTGCCAGCAGCCCACAGGGGACGAACACCGGGGAGCTGTTTTTT
>13|TRBJ2-6|-|-|TRBV11-3
CAASSSGANVLTF
TGTGCTGCCTCTAGCTCTGGGGCCAACGTCCTGACTTTC
>16|TRBJ2-1|-|-|TRBV9
CASSAQAASSYNEQFF
TGTGCCAGCAGCGCCCAAGCGGCGAGCTCCTACAATGAGCAGTTCTTC
>16|TRBJ1-2|-|-|TRBV5-6
CASSSPQGTRDYGYTF
TGTGCCAGCAGCTCCCCCCAGGGGACGCGGGACTATGGCTACACCTTC
>16|TRBJ1-2|-|TRBD1|TRBV7-9
CASSLAGDRGNYGYTF
TGTGCCAGCAGCTTAGCCGGGGACAGGGGTAACTATGGCTACACCTTC
>13|TRBJ2-5|-|TRBD1|TRBV2
CARTGGSRETQYF
TGTGCCCGAACAGGGGGGTCAAGGGAGACCCAGTACTTC
>17|TRBJ1-2|-|TRBD1|TRBV5-4
CASSLGQGAGLNYGYTF
TGTGCCAGCAGCTTGGGGCAGGGGGCTGGCCTTAACTATGGCTACACCTTC
>15|TRBJ2-7|-|TRBD2|TRBV5-3
CARSLFLAGSDEQYF
TGTGCCAGAAGCTTGTTCCTAGCGGGATCTGACGAGCAGTACTTC
>14|TRBJ1-1|-|-|TRBV18
CASSPLGLSTEAFF
TGTGCCAGCTCACCGTTGGGCCTTAGCACTGAAGCTTTCTTT
>15|TRBJ1-1|-|-|TRBV10-3
CAISETGLGVSEAFF
TGTGCCATCAGTGAGACAGGGTTGGGGGTGTCTGAAGCTTTCTTT
>19|TRBJ2-2|-|-|TRBV9
CASSARGGGWESYTGELFF
TGTGCCAGCAGCGCCCGAGGGGGGGGCTGGGAGAGTTATACCGGGGAGCTGTTTTTT
>16|TRBJ1-5|-|TRBD1|TRBV28
CASSRGDRGDNQPQHF
TGTGCCAGCAGTCGCGGGGACAGGGGGGACAATCAGCCCCAGCATTTT
>16|TRBJ1-4|-|-|TRBV7-8
CASSLAFGYGNEKLFF
TGTGCCAGCAGCTTAGCTTTTGGATACGGGAATGAAAAACTGTTTTTT
>13|TRBJ1-2|-|-|TRBV2
CASSLVMNYGYTF
TGTGCCAGCAGTTTGGTTATGAACTATGGCTACACCTTC
>15|TRBJ2-7|-|TRBD2|TRBV5-6
CASSGRTSQFAKQYF
TGTGCCAGCAGCGGGAGGACTAGCCAGTTTGCCAAGCAGTACTTC
>15|TRBJ2-2|-|-|TRBV7-2
CASSPRNTATGELFF
TGTGCCAGCAGCCCGCGGAACACCGCAACCGGGGAGCTGTTTTTT
>14|TRBJ2-7|-|-|TRBV7-3
CASSLGAREGEQYF
TGTGCCAGCAGCTTAGGGGCCCGGGAAGGCGAGCAGTACTTC
>13|TRBJ2-7|once|-|TRBV12-5
CASGFRGAYEQYF
TGTGCTAGTGGTTTCCGGGGGGCGTACGAGCAGTACTTC
>13|TRBJ2-7|-|-|TRBV28
CASSLGMEYEQYF
TGTGCCAGCAGTTTGGGCATGGAATACGAGCAGTACTTC
>16|TRBJ1-1|-|-|TRBV5-1
CASSLRQSRGNTEAFF
TGCGCCAGCAGCTTGAGACAGAGTCGGGGGAACACTGAAGCTTTCTTT
>12|TRBJ1-1|-|-|TRBV19
CASRQWSTEAFF
TGTGCCAGTAGACAGTGGAGCACTGAAGCTTTCTTT
>16|TRBJ1-6|-|TRBD1|TRBV5-1
CASSPGQGRGNSPLHF
TGCGCCAGCAGCCCGGGACAGGGGAGGGGTAATTCACCCCTCCACTTT
>13|TRBJ1-3|-|-|TRBV7-2
CASSRAAGNTIYF
TGTGCCAGCAGCCGCGCTGCTGGAAACACCATATATTTT
>13|TRBJ2-5|-|-|TRBV30
CAWTRVGAGTQYF
TGTGCCTGGACTCGGGTGGGGGCCGGGACCCAGTACTTC